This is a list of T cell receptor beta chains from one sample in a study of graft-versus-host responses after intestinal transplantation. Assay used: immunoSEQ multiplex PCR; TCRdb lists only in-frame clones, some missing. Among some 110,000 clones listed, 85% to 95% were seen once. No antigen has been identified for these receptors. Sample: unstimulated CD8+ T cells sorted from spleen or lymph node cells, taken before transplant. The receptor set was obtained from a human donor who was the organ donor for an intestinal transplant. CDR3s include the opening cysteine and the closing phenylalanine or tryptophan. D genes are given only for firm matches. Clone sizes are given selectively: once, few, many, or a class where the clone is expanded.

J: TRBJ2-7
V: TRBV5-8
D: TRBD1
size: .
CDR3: CASSWIGTVSSYEQYF
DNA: TGTGCCAGCAGCTGGATAGGGACAGTGAGCAGCTACGAGCAGTACTTC

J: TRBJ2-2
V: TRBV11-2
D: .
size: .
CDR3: CASSLVRGGELFF
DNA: TGTGCCAGCAGCTTAGTGAGGGGCGGGGAGCTGTTTTTT

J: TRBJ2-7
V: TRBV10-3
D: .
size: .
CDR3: CAIRANRSYEQYF
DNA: TGTGCCATCAGGGCCAACAGATCCTACGAGCAGTACTTC

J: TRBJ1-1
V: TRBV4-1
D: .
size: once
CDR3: CASSQEKIKNTEAFF
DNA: TGCGCCAGCAGCCAAGAAAAGATTAAGAACACTGAAGCTTTCTTT

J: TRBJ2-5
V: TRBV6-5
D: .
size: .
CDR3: CATQRGRGRETQYF
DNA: TGTGCCACACAGAGGGGGAGGGGTAGAGAGACCCAGTACTTC

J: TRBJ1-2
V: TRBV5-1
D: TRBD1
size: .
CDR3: CASSLHDRDSGYTF
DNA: TGCGCCAGCAGCTTGCACGACAGGGATAGCGGCTACACCTTC

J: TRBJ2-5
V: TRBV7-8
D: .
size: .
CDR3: CASSSYPTDGDQETQYF
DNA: TGTGCCAGCAGCTCTTACCCGACCGACGGCGACCAAGAGACCCAGTACTTC

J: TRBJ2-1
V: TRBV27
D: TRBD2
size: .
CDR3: CASFSGRVINEQFF
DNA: TGTGCCAGCTTTAGCGGGAGGGTTATAAATGAGCAGTTCTTC

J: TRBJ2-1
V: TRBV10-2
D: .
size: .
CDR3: CASSLGRDEQFF
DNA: TGCGCCAGCAGTTTGGGACGAGATGAGCAGTTCTTC

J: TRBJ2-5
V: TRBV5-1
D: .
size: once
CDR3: CASRPEGGYGETQYF
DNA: TGCGCCAGCAGGCCTGAGGGGGGGTATGGAGAGACCCAGTACTTC

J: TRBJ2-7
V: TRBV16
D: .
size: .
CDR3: CASSRENPGAVYEQYF
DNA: TGTGCCAGCAGCCGCGAAAACCCGGGGGCTGTCTACGAGCAGTACTTC

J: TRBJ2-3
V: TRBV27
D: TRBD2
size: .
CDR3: CASSLLAGPDTQYF
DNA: TGTGCCAGCAGTTTGTTAGCGGGGCCGGATACGCAGTATTTT

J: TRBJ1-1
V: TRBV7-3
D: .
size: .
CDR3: CASSFFLGARAFF
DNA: TGTGCCAGCAGCTTCTTTTTAGGGGCGAGAGCTTTCTTT

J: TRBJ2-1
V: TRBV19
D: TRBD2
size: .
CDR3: CADHGGLAGGNEQFF
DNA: TGTGCCGATCATGGAGGACTAGCGGGAGGGAATGAGCAGTTCTTC

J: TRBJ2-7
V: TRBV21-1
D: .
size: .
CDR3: CASSFRQASSYEQYF
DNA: TGTGCCAGCAGCTTCCGACAGGCGAGCTCCTACGAGCAGTACTTC

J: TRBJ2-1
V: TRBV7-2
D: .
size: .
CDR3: CASSLTSETGNEQFF
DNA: TGTGCCAGCAGCTTAACTAGCGAAACAGGGAATGAGCAGTTCTTC

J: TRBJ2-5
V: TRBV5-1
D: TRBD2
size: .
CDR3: CASSLATSGRGRETQYF
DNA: TGCGCCAGCAGCTTGGCTACAAGCGGGAGGGGTCGCGAGACCCAGTACTTC

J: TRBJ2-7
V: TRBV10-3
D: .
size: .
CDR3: CAISSLDDLGHHEQYF
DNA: TGTGCCATCAGTTCCCTGGATGATCTGGGGCACCACGAGCAGTACTTC

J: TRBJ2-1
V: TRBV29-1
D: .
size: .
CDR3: CSVLWGNEQFF
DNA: TGCAGCGTTCTTTGGGGCAATGAGCAGTTCTTC

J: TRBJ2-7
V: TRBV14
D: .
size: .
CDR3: CASSQDQTGYEQYF
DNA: TGTGCCAGCAGCCAAGATCAAACAGGGTACGAGCAGTACTTC

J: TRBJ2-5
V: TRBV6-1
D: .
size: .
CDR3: CASSEATDIRWMETQYF
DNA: TGTGCCAGCAGTGAAGCTACAGACATTCGTTGGATGGAGACCCAGTACTTC

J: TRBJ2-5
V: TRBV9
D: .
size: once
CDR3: CASSPKSSETQYF
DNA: TGTGCCAGCAGCCCGAAGAGTAGTGAGACCCAGTACTTC

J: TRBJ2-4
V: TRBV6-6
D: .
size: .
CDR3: CAPSGNTGIAKNIQYF
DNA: TGTGCCCCCAGCGGCAACACCGGAATAGCCAAAAACATTCAGTACTTC

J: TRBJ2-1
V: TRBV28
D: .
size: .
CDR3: CASSLIGEQFF
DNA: TGTGCCAGCAGTTTAATTGGTGAGCAGTTCTTC

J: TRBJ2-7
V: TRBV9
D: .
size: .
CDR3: CASSVALGPYEQYF
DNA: TGTGCCAGCAGCGTAGCGCTAGGGCCCTACGAGCAGTACTTC

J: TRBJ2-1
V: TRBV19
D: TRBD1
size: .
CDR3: CASSPTPYDRGEQFF
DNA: TGTGCCAGTAGTCCGACTCCGTACGACAGGGGCGAGCAGTTCTTC

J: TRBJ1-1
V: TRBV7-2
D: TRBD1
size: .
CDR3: CASSYPLGQANTEAFF
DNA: TGTGCCAGCAGCTACCCTCTCGGACAGGCAAACACTGAAGCTTTCTTT

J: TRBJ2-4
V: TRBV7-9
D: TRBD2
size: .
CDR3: CASRDSGRVENIQYF
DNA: TGTGCCAGCCGAGATAGCGGGAGGGTCGAAAACATTCAGTACTTC

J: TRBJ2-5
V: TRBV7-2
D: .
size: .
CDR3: CASSISSSAQETQYF
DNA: TGTGCCAGCAGCATTTCCTCTAGCGCACAAGAGACCCAGTACTTC

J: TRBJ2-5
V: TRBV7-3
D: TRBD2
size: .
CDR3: CASSLIGTSGMETQYF
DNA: TGTGCCAGCAGCTTAATCGGGACTAGCGGGATGGAGACCCAGTACTTC

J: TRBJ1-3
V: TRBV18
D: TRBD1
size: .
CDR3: CASSPRVGQGAGNTIYF
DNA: TGTGCCAGCTCACCACGTGTTGGACAGGGGGCTGGAAACACCATATATTTT

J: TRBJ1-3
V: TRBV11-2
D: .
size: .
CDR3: CASSFDLDRAGNTIYF
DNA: TGTGCCAGCAGCTTCGACCTCGACAGAGCTGGAAACACCATATATTTT

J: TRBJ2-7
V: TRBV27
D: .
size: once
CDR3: CASSYGTGSEQYF
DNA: TGTGCCAGCAGTTACGGTACAGGGTCCGAGCAGTACTTC

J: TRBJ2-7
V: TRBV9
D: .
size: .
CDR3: CASSTLLRAQIYEQYF
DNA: TGTGCCAGCAGCACATTGCTCCGGGCCCAAATCTACGAGCAGTACTTC

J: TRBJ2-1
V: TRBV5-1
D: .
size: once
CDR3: CASSLGDPGDEQFF
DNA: TGCGCCAGCAGCTTGGGGGACCCCGGCGATGAGCAGTTCTTC

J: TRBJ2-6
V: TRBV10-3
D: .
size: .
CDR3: CAISLFDSGANVLTF
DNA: TGTGCCATCAGCCTTTTTGACTCTGGGGCCAACGTCCTGACTTTC

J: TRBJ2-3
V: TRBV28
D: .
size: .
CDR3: CASTLSAGWDTDTQYF
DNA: TGTGCCAGCACCCTATCGGCAGGGTGGGACACAGATACGCAGTATTTT

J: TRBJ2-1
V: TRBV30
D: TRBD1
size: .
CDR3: CAWSTGTGDYNEQFF
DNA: TGTGCCTGGAGTACCGGGACAGGCGACTACAATGAGCAGTTCTTC

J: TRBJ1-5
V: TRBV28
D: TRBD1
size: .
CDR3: CASSPGGRGQPQHF
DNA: TGTGCCAGCAGCCCAGGGGGCAGGGGTCAGCCCCAGCATTTT

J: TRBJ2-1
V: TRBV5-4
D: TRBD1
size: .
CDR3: CASSITRQGFNNEQFF
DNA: TGTGCCAGCAGCATTACCAGACAGGGGTTTAACAATGAGCAGTTCTTC

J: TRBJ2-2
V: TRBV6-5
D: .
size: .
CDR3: CASSQGRWEELFF
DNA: TGTGCCAGCAGCCAGGGCCGGTGGGAGGAGCTGTTTTTT

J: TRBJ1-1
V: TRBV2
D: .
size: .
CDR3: CASSEGWNTEAFF
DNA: TGTGCCAGCAGTGAGGGGTGGAACACTGAAGCCTTCTTT

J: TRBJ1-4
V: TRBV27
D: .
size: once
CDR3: CASSPRYPLEKLFF
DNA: TGTGCCAGCAGCCCCCGTTATCCTTTGGAAAAACTGTTTTTT